The entry that follows covers one T cell receptor beta chain sequence. How the authors handled the data: Reference gene primers were amplified, and this amplification served to estimate nucleated cell counts. The protocol was immunoSEQ multiplex PCR, while the TCRdb copy is restricted to in-frame clones and leaves out a portion. V and J calls and clone size come straight from that table; D and trimming were deduced from the DNA. The sample has roughly 360,000 clones, around 89% seen once. These data come from a study of blood T cell repertoires in COVID-19. The CDR3 spans 15 residues. Germline V CDR1 and CDR2: SGHKS, YYEKEE (reference sequence). The trim removed 3 bases at V and 3 bases at J, leaving 9 bases unmatched.

This sequence originates from a woman aged 25 to 39 with acute COVID-19. Sample: PBMCs or T cells enriched from blood (not recorded which). The chain employs TRBV5-5 and TRBJ2-7; TRBD2 aligns across 7 bases. The CDR3 DNA is TGTGCCAGCAGCTGGAGTGGGGGGGGAATCTACGAGCAGTACTTC. It yields the protein CASSWSGGGIYEQYF.